Here is one T cell receptor (beta chain) with its context. Indicated time point: sample taken at primary tumor resection. The input material, whole RNA from tumor, nontumor lung or frozen PBMC, was sequenced unsorted. The donor group consisted of roughly 76 patients who had untreated, early-stage non-small cell lung cancer. The data originate from a study of spatial heterogeneity in lung cancer. All TCR cDNA molecules were individually tagged with a unique molecular identifier. TCRdb reprocessed the 5' RACE reads with MiXCR, giving one entry per CDR3 protein. The sample includes about 40,000 distinct CDR3 sequences, 5.2% of them seen just once. The sequences come from PBMCs, collected at surgery. This clonotype originated in a female donor with early-stage non-small cell lung cancer.

The CDR3 bases are TGCGCCAGCAGTCAATCTATAGTCGGACAGATTTACGAGCAGTACTTC. Its protein product is CASSQSIVGQIYEQYF. The rearrangement links TRBV23-1 to TRBJ2-7, with D tentatively TRBD1 (6 bases). TRBV23-1 is assigned to the ORF class and has an uncertain function. The CDR3 has 16 amino acids. The germline V and J ends were trimmed by 0 bases and 4 bases, with 16 bases remaining between them.